Listed below are T cell receptor beta chains from one sample, sequenced in a study of blood T cell repertoires in COVID-19. Profiled with immunoSEQ multiplex PCR; TCRdb holds only in-frame clones, not every one. Found here are 230,000 or so clones, 81% of them singletons; the top ten hold around 7.2%. The sequencing sample was made of peripheral blood. These receptors were taken from a woman over 75 with COVID-19, enrolled during active disease. Each CDR3 is given with its conserved first and last residue. The D gene is left open where the match is weak. Rows give clone size only sometimes, using once, few, many, or a class for an expanded clone.

TRBV5-4,TRBJ1-2,TRBD1,-,CASSSNRGPDFGGYTF,TGTGCCAGCAGCTCTAACAGGGGGCCAGATTTTGGGGGCTACACCTTC
TRBV18,TRBJ2-5,-,-,CASSLTGLIQETQYF,TGTGCCAGCTCACTAACAGGGCTAATTCAAGAGACCCAGTACTTC
TRBV10-1,TRBJ1-2,TRBD1,-,CASSPDRAGYGYTF,TGCGCCAGCAGCCCCGACAGGGCGGGCTATGGCTACACCTTC
TRBV3-1/TRBV3-2,TRBJ1-1,TRBD1,-,CASSIQGARTEAFF,TGTGCCAGCAGCATACAGGGGGCGCGCACTGAAGCTTTCTTT
TRBV28,TRBJ2-1,TRBD2,few,CASTDRPSGRNEQFF,TGTGCCAGCACGGACCGGCCTAGCGGGAGGAATGAGCAGTTCTTC
TRBV11-2,TRBJ2-2,TRBD2,-,CASSSLAGGLTGELFF,TGTGCCAGCAGCTCGTTAGCGGGAGGGTTGACCGGGGAGCTGTTTTTT
TRBV20-1,TRBJ1-5,-,-,CSASPQGGVGQPQHF,TGCAGTGCTAGTCCCCAAGGGGGAGTGGGTCAGCCCCAGCATTTT
TRBV2,TRBJ2-5,TRBD1,-,CASSAGQAFQETQYF,TGTGCCAGCAGCGCGGGACAGGCTTTCCAAGAGACCCAGTACTTC
TRBV6-5,TRBJ2-7,-,-,CASSYSGLTLYEQYF,TGTGCCAGCAGTTACTCGGGACTTACCCTCTACGAGCAGTACTTC
TRBV4-1,TRBJ1-6,-,-,CASSVRIPLHF,TGCGCCAGCAGTGTCCGTATCCCCCTCCACTTT
TRBV6-2/TRBV6-3,TRBJ2-1,-,-,CASSYKGGYNEQFF,TGTGCCAGCAGTTATAAAGGGGGCTACAATGAGCAGTTCTTC
TRBV20-1,TRBJ1-1,-,-,CSARATEAFF,TGCAGTGCCAGGGCCACTGAAGCTTTCTTT
TRBV6-5,TRBJ2-7,-,-,CASSPSGTTGYEQYF,TGTGCCAGCAGTCCCTCCGGTACTACTGGGTACGAGCAGTACTTC
TRBV19,TRBJ1-2,TRBD1,few,CASRTGGNYGYTF,TGTGCCAGTCGGACAGGGGGTAACTATGGCTACACCTTC
TRBV19,TRBJ1-1,-,-,CASSIAQQNTEAFF,TGTGCCAGTAGTATCGCACAGCAGAACACTGAAGCTTTCTTT
TRBV4-3,TRBJ2-1,TRBD1,once,CASSQEGQGWNEQFF,TGCGCCAGCAGCCAAGAAGGACAGGGTTGGAATGAGCAGTTCTTC
TRBV29-1,TRBJ1-1,-,-,CSVELPLTTEAFF,TGCAGCGTTGAGCTTCCTTTAACAACTGAAGCTTTCTTT
TRBV19,TRBJ1-5,TRBD1,-,CASTPGQLNQPQHF,TGTGCCAGTACACCGGGACAGCTAAATCAGCCCCAGCATTTT
TRBV18,TRBJ1-3,-,-,CASSQSEGVFAGNTIYF,TGTGCCAGCTCACAGAGCGAAGGGGTTTTCGCTGGAAACACCATATATTTT
TRBV7-6,TRBJ1-6,TRBD1,-,CASSWTGQNSPLHF,TGTGCCAGCAGCTGGACAGGGCAGAATTCACCCCTCCACTTT
TRBV5-1,TRBJ2-2,-,-,CASSLVDRTTGELFF,TGCGCCAGCAGTCTGGTTGACAGGACAACCGGGGAGCTGTTTTTT
TRBV6-5,TRBJ2-2,TRBD2,-,CASKLRERNTGELFF,TGTGCCAGCAAGTTGCGGGAGAGAAACACCGGGGAGCTGTTTTTT
TRBV2,TRBJ2-5,-,-,CASPRPGGSGETQYF,TGTGCCAGCCCCAGGCCAGGAGGGAGTGGGGAGACCCAGTACTTC
TRBV28,TRBJ2-5,TRBD2,-,CASGLAYETQYF,TGTGCCAGCGGACTAGCCTATGAGACCCAGTACTTC
TRBV6-5,TRBJ1-6,-,-,CASSLRLNSPLHF,TGTGCCAGCAGCCTCAGGTTAAATTCACCCCTCCACTTT
TRBV5-1,TRBJ2-1,TRBD1,-,CASSITGDHYNEQFF,TGCGCCAGCAGCATTACAGGGGACCACTACAATGAGCAGTTCTTC
TRBV11-2,TRBJ1-2,-,-,CASSLVYEGGGYTF,TGTGCCAGCAGCTTAGTTTACGAGGGCGGTGGCTACACCTTC
TRBV3-1/TRBV3-2,TRBJ2-7,-,-,CASSQGTGVREQYF,TGTGCCAGCAGCCAAGGGACGGGAGTTCGCGAGCAGTACTTC
TRBV7-8,TRBJ2-4,-,few,CASSSSPFLLAKNIQYF,TGTGCCAGCAGCAGCTCCCCCTTCCTTCTAGCCAAAAACATTCAGTACTTC